What follows are 21 T cell receptor beta chains derived from one specimen sequenced in a study of cytomegalovirus exposure and HLA in healthy donors. 13 Jbeta primers and 60 Vbeta primers were used for the PCR. Some clones are missing from TCRdb's copy, which holds only in-frame ones; the method was immunoSEQ multiplex PCR. The sample yields 150,000 to 200,000 clones, approximately 86% seen once. Material for sequencing was PBMCs. Receptor source: a woman younger than 35 in good health and CMV-seronegative.

This sequence joins TRBV7-8 and TRBJ1-2; D is ambiguous. The CDR3 totals 13 residues. The V end was cut by 3 bases, the J end by 4 bases, with 9 bases between. The germline gives CDR1 SGHVS, CDR2 FQNEAQ. DNA for the CDR3: TGTGCCAGCAGCTTCGGGGAGAGCTATGGCTACACCTTC. Its protein is CASSFGESYGYTF.

The chain combines TRBV7-9 with TRBJ1-2; D gene uncertain. V shed 2 bases and J shed 1 base, with 17 bases lying between them. The length of the CDR3 is 17 residues. Per the germline V gene, CDR1 is SEHNR and CDR2 is FQNEAQ (reference sequence). CDR3 bases: TGTGCCAGCAGCTTACGGCCCGGGGTCAACCGTAACTATGGCTACACCTTC. Its translation is CASSLRPGVNRNYGYTF.

The rearrangement joins TRBV2 to TRBJ1-2; D is unresolved. V lost 0 bases, J lost 3 bases, and 11 bases lay in between. The length of the CDR3 is 15 residues. The V gene's germline CDR1 is SNHLY and CDR2 FYNNEI. CDR3 nucleotides: TGTGCCAGCAGTGAAGCACAGTTTGCTCACTATGGCTACACCTTC. It translates to CASSEAQFAHYGYTF. Looking up the rest from reference TRBV2 and TRBJ1-2 gives the full variable domain: EPEVTQTPSHQVTQMGQEVILRCVPISNHLYFYWYRQILGQKVEFLVSFYNNEISEKSEIFDDQFSVERPDGSNFTLKIRSTKLEDSAMYFCASSEAQFAHYGYTFGSGTRLTVV.

The chain recombines TRBV9 with TRBJ2-1; D unclear. V gave up 0 bases and J gave up 6 bases, with 13 bases separating them. CDR1 is SGDLS, CDR2 YYNGEE, per germline. The CDR3 runs to 15 residues. The CDR3 is CASSVAWSSANEQFF. CDR3 coding DNA: TGTGCCAGCAGCGTAGCTTGGAGTTCCGCCAATGAGCAGTTCTTC.

The chain couples TRBV5-4 to TRBJ1-6; possible D gene TRBD1, 5 bases. V lost 2 bases to trimming and J lost 8 bases, with 23 bases between them. This CDR3 spans 18 amino acids. CDR1 and CDR2 (germline): SGHNT, YYREEE (reference sequence). The CDR3 sequence is CASSLGTSRGGKDSPLHF. CDR3 DNA sequence: TGTGCCAGCAGCTTAGGCACCTCGCGGGGGGGAAAGGATTCACCCCTCCACTTT.

The J gene is TRBJ1-4, the V gene TRBV18; D ambiguous. This CDR3 region has 14 residues. Germline-derived CDR1 and CDR2 are KGHSH and LQKENI. V was trimmed by 4 bases and J by 8 bases, leaving 14 bases between them. The CDR3 nucleotides are TGTGCCAGCTCACTACGCGGGGATATGGAAAAACTGTTTTTT. It codes for CASSLRGDMEKLFF.

The rearrangement links TRBV19 to TRBJ1-3; D might be TRBD1 (5 bases). V gave up 1 base and J gave up 4 bases, with 11 bases separating them. CDR1 and CDR2 (germline): LNHDA, SQIVND (reference sequence). The CDR3 runs to 15 residues. The CDR3 DNA reads as TGTGCCAGTAGTATAGGGCTAGGGGAAGGAAACACCATATATTTT. Translating gives CASSIGLGEGNTIYF.

The chain uses TRBV29-1 and TRBJ2-3; D perhaps matches TRBD2 (6 bases). With 2 bases removed from V and 0 bases from J, the gap between germline ends came to 12 bases. The V gene's germline CDR1 is SQVTM and CDR2 ANQGSEA. The CDR3 covers 15 residues. The DNA for the CDR3 is TGCAGCGTTGAATGGGGACTTGCTAGCACAGATACGCAGTATTTT. It yields the protein CSVEWGLASTDTQYF.

This sequence joins TRBV4-1 and TRBJ1-5; 8 nucleotides match TRBD1. Germline CDR1 and CDR2: MGHRA and YSYEKL. The CDR3 is made up of 16 amino acids. V gave up 1 base and J gave up 4 bases; unmatched junction bases: 6. CDR3 region: CASSQGTGRLNQPQHF. The CDR3 DNA reads as TGCGCCAGCAGCCAAGGGACAGGGAGGTTGAATCAGCCCCAGCATTTT.

The chain has TRBV6-5 and TRBJ2-1; 9 nucleotides line up with TRBD2. Germline CDR1 MNHEY, CDR2 SVGAGI. The CDR3 covers 14 residues. J gave up 7 bases and V 5 bases, and 6 bases lay outside the gene matches. The CDR3 DNA reads TGTGCCAGCAGTGCGGGGGGGCCATTTAATGAGCAGTTCTTC. Its translation: CASSAGGPFNEQFF.

The V call is TRBV7-9, the J call TRBJ2-1; 7 nucleotides match TRBD2. Germline loops: CDR1 SEHNR, CDR2 FQNEAQ (reference sequence). The V gene end was trimmed by 1 base and the J gene end by 3 bases; junction bases not matched to a gene: 6. The CDR3 has 16 residues. The CDR3 nucleotides are TGTGCCAGCAGCTTAGGGGCTAGCGGATACTACAATGAGCAGTTCTTC. Translated, it gives CASSLGASGYYNEQFF.

The chain is built from TRBV6-5 and TRBJ2-1, with D maybe TRBD2 (6 bases). V was clipped by 5 bases and J by 5 bases, with 16 bases between them. The CDR3 has 15 amino acids. CDR1 MNHEY and CDR2 SVGAGI come from the germline V gene. CDR3 bases: TGTGCCAGCAGTATTCTCGGGACTCGAAACAATGAGCAGTTCTTC. It codes for CASSILGTRNNEQFF.

The chain couples TRBV10-3 to TRBJ1-2; TRBD1 matches 9 bases. With V trimmed by 7 bases and J by 0 bases, 9 bases remained unmatched. Germline V gene lookup returns CDR1 ENHRY and CDR2 SYGVKD. The CDR3 loop spans 16 amino acids. The CDR3 protein is CAINRGTGSANYGYTF. The CDR3 region has the DNA TGTGCCATCAATAGGGGGACAGGGTCGGCTAACTATGGCTACACCTTC.

This chain uses TRBV5-1 with TRBJ1-4; no clear D gene. Trimming took 0 bases from V and 6 from J, leaving 9 bases between them. CDR1 and CDR2 (germline): SGHRS, YFSETQ. The CDR3 length is 14 residues. The CDR3 protein is CASSLGGPDEKLFF. CDR3 sequence (DNA): TGCGCCAGCAGCTTGGGCGGGCCGGATGAAAAACTGTTTTTT.

This chain joins TRBV9 and TRBJ1-3, with D hard to call. Between the trimmed V and J ends, which lost 0 bases and 0 bases, there was a span of 7 bases. Germline CDR1 SGDLS, CDR2 YYNGEE. The CDR3 has 15 amino acids. Written as DNA, the CDR3 is TGTGCCAGCAGCGTAGAACTCTCCTCTGGAAACACCATATATTTT. This translates into CASSVELSSGNTIYF.

The chain combines TRBV9 with TRBJ1-1, with TRBD1 matching over 7 bases. CDR3 length equals 17 residues. V lost 0 bases to trimming and J lost 4 bases; unmatched junction nucleotides: 12. Germline assignment: CDR1 SGDLS and CDR2 YYNGEE. In nucleotides, the CDR3 is TGTGCCAGCAGCGTAGAAGGGGGCGCAAATTTTCGCACTGAAGCTTTCTTT. Translated, it gives CASSVEGGANFRTEAFF.

CDR3 sequence: CASSLGPWDRAGVKQFF. The CDR3 bases are TGCGCCAGCAGCTTGGGCCCATGGGACAGGGCAGGAGTAAAGCAGTTCTTC. V usage is TRBV5-1 and J usage is TRBJ2-1, with 9 nucleotides matching TRBD1. Germline trimming cut 0 bases from V and 11 bases from J; bases unmatched to any gene: 15. Germline assignment: CDR1 SGHRS and CDR2 YFSETQ. The CDR3 spans 17 residues.

On this clone: This specimen includes other DNA sequences encoding the same CDR3. The chain has TRBV11-1 and TRBJ1-2, with 9 positions matching TRBD1. CDR1 is SGHAT and CDR2 is FQDESV in the germline V gene (reference sequence). The CDR3 covers 13 residues. The V and J ends lost 6 bases and 7 bases, in that order; junction bases with no gene match: 6. The CDR3 bases are TGTGCCAGCAGTTCGGACAGGGGTGGTGGCTACACCTTC. It specifies CASSSDRGGGYTF. Together with reference TRBV11-1 and TRBJ1-2, the CDR3 gives the full variable domain: EAEVAQSPRYKITEKSQAVAFWCDPISGHATLYWYRQILGQGPELLVQFQDESVVDDSQLPKDRFSAERLKGVDSTLKIQPAELGDSAMYLCASSSDRGGGYTFGSGTRLTVV.

V is TRBV25-1 and J is TRBJ2-7, with D maybe TRBD2 (6 bases). The V gene's germline CDR1 is MGHDK and CDR2 SYGVNS. This CDR3 contains 11 residues. V was pared by 4 bases and J by 7 bases, with 8 bases between. CDR3 bases: TGTGCCAGCAGTGGTGCGGGAGAGCAGTACTTC. This codes for CASSGAGEQYF.

The V and J genes are TRBV6-5 and TRBJ1-2, with 10 bases aligning to TRBD1. The CDR3 is 14 amino acids. The germline CDR1 and CDR2 sequences are MNHEY and SVGAGI. V lost 5 bases, J lost 4 bases, and 4 bases stayed unmatched. Here the CDR3 reads CASSEGQGVYGYTF. The CDR3 DNA reads TGTGCCAGCAGTGAAGGACAGGGGGTCTATGGCTACACCTTC.

This clone has just a few counts. The V gene is TRBV10-3, the J gene TRBJ2-7; D is unresolved. The CDR3 has 13 amino acids. Germline-derived CDR1 and CDR2 are ENHRY and SYGVKD. V lost 0 bases and J 6 bases, leaving 9 bases between the germline ends. The CDR3 loop is CAISESEHREQYF. The CDR3 DNA follows: TGTGCCATCAGTGAGTCGGAGCACCGCGAGCAGTACTTC.